These 23 T cell receptor beta chains originate from one sample sequenced in a study of identical twins. MiXCR was run by TCRdb on the 5' RACE reads, yielding one entry per CDR3 protein. The sample yields hundreds of thousands of distinct CDR3 sequences, approximately 6.1% seen once. Source material: naive T cells sorted from blood. Source of these receptors: a man aged 18 to 35 in good health.

The chain employs TRBV12-3 or TRBV12-4 and TRBJ2-2; D tentatively reads TRBD1 or TRBD2 (5 bases each). Deletions cut 6 bases from V and 4 bases from J, with 12 bases between. The CDR3 totals 14 residues. CDR3 in amino acids: CASRGPAPTGELFF. The CDR3 coding sequence is TGTGCCAGCAGGGGACCGGCACCCACCGGGGAGCTGTTTTTT.

The sample holds many counts of this clonotype. The rearrangement joins TRBV20-1 to TRBJ2-3, with D perhaps matching TRBD2 (6 bases). The CDR3 is 15 residues long. V lost 1 base and J lost 2, with 13 bases in between. Looked up from germline, CDR1 is DFQATT and CDR2 is SNEGSKA (reference sequence). This chain's CDR3 is CSARGLDLNTDTQYF. In nucleotides, the CDR3 is TGCAGTGCTAGAGGACTAGATCTTAACACAGATACGCAGTATTTT.

In its sample, this clonotype was seen many times. The V and J genes are TRBV20-1 and TRBJ2-3, with 9 bases that match TRBD2. The CDR3 is 14 amino acids. Trimming took 5 bases from V and 4 from J; bases not matched to a gene: 7. CDR1 and CDR2 from the germline V gene are DFQATT and SNEGSKA (reference sequence). CDR3: CSAAPSGAPDTQYF. CDR3 bases: TGCAGTGCTGCTCCTAGCGGGGCCCCAGATACGCAGTATTTT.

This clonotype has a count of ten or more. This chain connects TRBV29-1 to TRBJ1-2; D call uncertain. The length of the CDR3 is 11 residues. The germline V and J ends were trimmed by 5 bases and 2 bases, with 6 bases remaining between them. CDR1 and CDR2 (germline): SQVTM, ANQGSEA. CDR3 amino acids: CSVFGNYGYTF. CDR3 DNA sequence: TGCAGCGTTTTTGGGAACTATGGCTACACCTTC.

This clonotype was counted many times. This chain links TRBV29-1 with TRBJ2-1; D might be TRBD1 or TRBD2, each matching 5 bases. Trimming shortened V by 3 bases and J by 7 bases, and 10 bases separated the two germline ends. Germline lookup yields CDR1 SQVTM and CDR2 ANQGSEA. The CDR3 contains 12 residues. CDR3 DNA: TGCAGCGTTGAGGGGACCCGAAATGAGCAGTTCTTC. Its translation: CSVEGTRNEQFF.

In this sample, this clonotype turned up many times. V and J are TRBV7-9 and TRBJ2-1; 9 bases agree with TRBD2. Unmatched junction bases numbered 9, after V lost 5 bases and J lost 4 bases. The germline V gene has CDR1 SEHNR and CDR2 FQNEAQ (reference sequence). This CDR3 is built from 16 residues. The CDR3 spells CASSHIAGETYNEQFF. For the CDR3, the DNA is TGTGCCAGCAGCCATATAGCGGGAGAGACTTACAATGAGCAGTTCTTC.

This clonotype was observed a handful of times. The CDR3 nucleotides read TGTGCCAGCAGTCAGGACAGGGTAACCTACAATGAGCAGTTCTTC. It codes for CASSQDRVTYNEQFF. This chain joins TRBV6-1 and TRBJ2-1; 8 nucleotides match TRBD1. Germline CDR1 and CDR2: MNHNS and SASEGT. There are 15 residues in the CDR3. V gave up 5 bases and J gave up 2 bases; unmatched junction bases: 5.

This clonotype appeared many times. The V call is TRBV7-8, the J call TRBJ1-1; D not resolved. This CDR3 has 13 residues. CDR1 and CDR2 (germline): SGHVS, FQNEAQ. V was clipped by 3 bases and J by 1 base, with 6 bases between them. CDR3 nucleotides: TGTGCCAGCAGCTTTAAAACGAACACTGAAGCTTTCTTT. It codes for CASSFKTNTEAFF.

This clonotype was counted at least ten times. The chain uses TRBV20-1 and TRBJ1-4; D may be TRBD1 (5 bases). This CDR3 has 16 residues. Germline assignment: CDR1 DFQATT and CDR2 SNEGSKA (reference sequence). V gave up 6 bases and J gave up 0 bases, with 17 bases separating them. For the CDR3, the DNA is TGCAGTGCCGGGGACCCCGGGGGTGCAACTAATGAAAAACTGTTTTTT. Protein sequence: CSAGDPGGATNEKLFF.

This clonotype was seen repeatedly, ten times or more. This chain uses TRBV20-1 with TRBJ2-1, with 13 bases lining up with TRBD2. The CDR3 is made up of 15 amino acids. Germline trimming cut 5 bases from V and 4 bases from J; bases unmatched to any gene: 5. Germline V lookup: CDR1 DFQATT, CDR2 SNEGSKA (reference sequence). The CDR3 DNA is TGCAGTGCTCAAGGACTAGCGGGGGTGTACAATGAGCAGTTCTTC. This gives the protein CSAQGLAGVYNEQFF.

J is TRBJ1-5 and V is TRBV29-1; 9 bases align to TRBD1. CDR1 SQVTM and CDR2 ANQGSEA come from the germline V gene. The CDR3 is 14 amino acids. V dropped 6 bases and J dropped 2; count of bases not matched to a gene: 5. CDR3 residues: CSVRQGEGNQPQHF. CDR3 DNA sequence: TGCAGCGTCAGACAGGGGGAAGGCAATCAGCCCCAGCATTTT.

Many counts were recorded for this clonotype. V is TRBV29-1 and J is TRBJ2-2; D gene unclear. From germline, CDR1 is SQVTM and CDR2 ANQGSEA. V lost 5 bases to trimming and J lost 0 bases, with 10 bases between them. The CDR3 spans 14 residues. The CDR3 is CSVMAVSNTGELFF. The CDR3 DNA reads TGCAGCGTTATGGCAGTTTCGAACACCGGGGAGCTGTTTTTT.

This clonotype was counted ten times or more. The chain is built from TRBV5-1 and TRBJ1-1; D call uncertain. Trimming stripped 3 bases from V and 1 base from J, with 16 bases between. This CDR3 comprises 16 residues. Germline assignment: CDR1 SGHRS and CDR2 YFSETQ. The CDR3 reads CASSSRPGAWNTEAFF. The CDR3 DNA reads TGCGCCAGCAGCTCCCGACCGGGAGCTTGGAACACTGAAGCTTTCTTT.

V usage is TRBV7-2 and J usage is TRBJ2-7, with TRBD1 as a possible D gene (6 bases). Trimming shortened V by 3 bases and J by 0 bases, and 15 bases separated the two germline ends. The CDR3 has 16 amino acids. The germline V gene encodes CDR1 SGHTA and CDR2 FQGNSA. CDR3 in DNA: TGTGCCAGCAGCTTGTATGGACAGCGCTACTCCTACGAGCAGTACTTC. It yields the protein CASSLYGQRYSYEQYF.

A word on this clonotype: This may be a read error, as it is one base from a much larger clone. This chain uses TRBV3-1 with TRBJ2-7; D gene uncertain. This CDR3 is built from 11 residues. The germline CDR1 and CDR2 sequences are LGHDT and YNNKEL (reference sequence). V shed 8 bases and J shed 0 bases, with 5 bases lying between them. In DNA, the CDR3 is TGTGCCAGCGGGGACTCCTACGAGCAGTACTTC. Protein sequence: CASGDSYEQYF.

This clonotype was observed a handful of times. This chain joins TRBV20-1 and TRBJ2-5, with 10 bases matching TRBD1. CDR1 and CDR2 from the germline V gene are DFQATT and SNEGSKA (reference sequence). The CDR3 sequence is 16 residues long. Losses at the gene ends were 4 bases for V and 0 bases for J; bases not matched to a gene: 8. CDR3 sequence (DNA): TGCAGTGCTATGGGACAGGGGAAAGGGTACCAAGAGACCCAGTACTTC. Encoded protein: CSAMGQGKGYQETQYF.

This clonotype was counted at least ten times. The V and J genes are TRBV3-1 and TRBJ2-5; tentative D call: TRBD2 (5 bases). Germline V lookup: CDR1 LGHDT, CDR2 YNNKEL (reference sequence). The CDR3 covers 15 residues. V lost 3 bases and J 2 bases, leaving 13 bases between the germline ends. CDR3 in DNA: TGTGCCAGCAGCCAGGCTTTAGCGAGGCAAGAGACCCAGTACTTC. As protein: CASSQALARQETQYF.

The sample holds a few counts of this clonotype. The V gene is TRBV4-3, the J gene TRBJ2-3; possibly TRBD2 for D (6 bases). The CDR3 runs to 16 residues. V lost 0 bases and J lost 3, with 13 bases in between. Germline V gene sequence: CDR1 LGHNA, CDR2 YSLEER. DNA of the CDR3: TGCGCCAGCAGCCAAGATACGGGGGTTGGGACAGATACGCAGTATTTT. Protein: CASSQDTGVGTDTQYF.

This chain connects TRBV5-1 to TRBJ2-5, with 7 bases fitting TRBD1. The germline V gene has CDR1 SGHRS and CDR2 YFSETQ. The CDR3 spans 14 residues. J gave up 7 bases and V 0 bases, and 6 bases lay outside the gene matches. CDR3 amino acids: CASSLVEGARTQYF. The DNA for the CDR3 is TGCGCCAGCAGCTTGGTTGAGGGGGCGCGGACCCAGTACTTC.

This clonotype was seen many times. The V gene is TRBV20-1, the J gene TRBJ2-7; D is possibly TRBD1 (6 bases). The CDR3 has 15 residues. The germline CDR1 and CDR2 sequences are DFQATT and SNEGSKA (reference sequence). V lost 6 bases and J 3 bases, leaving 21 bases between the germline ends. The CDR3 spells CSATSPLGTYYEQYF. The CDR3 DNA reads TGCAGTGCCACTAGTCCCCTCGGGACATACTACGAGCAGTACTTC.

This clonotype occurred many times. The chain employs TRBV29-1 and TRBJ2-7, with D uncertain. The CDR3 consists of 13 residues. Per germline, CDR1 SQVTM and CDR2 ANQGSEA. Trimming pared 3 bases from V and 2 bases from J, leaving 11 bases between. The CDR3 coding sequence is TGCAGCGTTGAGGTCGGTAGTACCTACGAGCAGTACTTC. Residues: CSVEVGSTYEQYF.

The chain couples TRBV6-5 to TRBJ2-6, with D tentatively TRBD2 (5 bases). In germline, CDR1 is MNHEY, CDR2 SVGAGI. This CDR3 has 16 amino acids. Trimming pared 2 bases from V and 2 bases from J, leaving 10 bases between. CDR3 residues: CASSYDSGTGANVLTF. CDR3 nucleotide sequence: TGTGCCAGCAGTTACGATTCGGGGACTGGGGCCAACGTCCTGACTTTC.

This clonotype was detected ten times or more. The chain has TRBV7-8 and TRBJ2-7; the match to TRBD1 covers 9 bases. Germline values: CDR1 SGHVS, CDR2 FQNEAQ. The CDR3 has 18 residues. V shed 2 bases and J 2 bases; nucleotides not matched to a gene: 13. CDR3 protein: CASSLWGGMDRGPYEQYF. In DNA, the CDR3 is TGTGCCAGCAGCTTATGGGGCGGGATGGACAGGGGACCCTACGAGCAGTACTTC.